A single sample gave rise to the 28 T cell receptor beta chains below, sequenced in a study of cytomegalovirus exposure and HLA in healthy donors (dated by TCRdb to about 2017). The library was produced with the immunoSEQ multiplex PCR assay. The multiplex PCR relied on a mix of 60 forward primers for TCR Vbeta segments and 13 reverse primers for TCR Jbeta segments. Held by TCRdb, this immuneACCESS table contains in-frame sequences only and omits some clones. Under half of the omission traces to an unresolved V gene where checked; the cause of the rest is unknown. Counted in this sample were 100,000 or so clones; roughly three quarters of them appeared once. Roughly a tenth of the sample rests with the top ten. Sample: PBMCs. These receptors came from a man aged 35 to 55 in good health and CMV-seropositive.

The V and J genes are TRBV6-6 and TRBJ1-6; 8 bases match TRBD1. Germline CDR1 is MNHNY and CDR2 is SVGAGI (reference sequence). V shed 7 bases and J 7 bases; nucleotides not matched to a gene: 12. This CDR3 comprises 16 residues. The CDR3 coding sequence is TGTGCCAGCACAATCATCGGGGGACAGGCAAATTCACCCCTCCACTTT. This encodes CASTIIGGQANSPLHF.

This chain connects TRBV2 to TRBJ1-1; weak D call: TRBD1 (6 bases). Germline V gives CDR1 SNHLY, CDR2 FYNNEI. V lost 6 bases to trimming and J lost 3 bases, with 11 bases between them. The CDR3 loop spans 13 amino acids. DNA of the CDR3: TGTGCCAGCAGCCAACAGGGAGACACTGAAGCTTTCTTT. Encoded protein: CASSQQGDTEAFF.

The chain has TRBV30 and TRBJ2-3; 8 bases line up with TRBD2. V shed 3 bases, J shed 4 bases, and the junction held 6 bases outside the gene matches. CDR1 GTSNPN and CDR2 SVGIG come from the germline V gene (reference sequence). The CDR3 is 14 residues long. This CDR3 is CAWSDGLAADTQYF. The CDR3 bases are TGTGCCTGGAGCGACGGACTAGCTGCAGATACGCAGTATTTT.

This clone was detected only once. The chain uses TRBV4-2 and TRBJ2-7, with 16 bases lining up with TRBD2. Trimming removed 3 bases from V and 5 bases from J; junction bases left unmatched: 4. Germline V gene lookup returns CDR1 LGHNA and CDR2 YNFKEQ. There are 16 residues in the CDR3. The CDR3 protein is CASSQGLAGGGHEQYF. In DNA, the CDR3 is TGTGCCAGCAGCCAGGGACTAGCGGGAGGGGGTCACGAGCAGTACTTC.

This clone was observed once. The CDR3 DNA is TGTGCCAGCAGCCAAGTGAATAGCGGGGGTTACGAGCAGTACGTC. Translating it yields CASSQVNSGGYEQYV. The rearrangement uses TRBV4-2 and TRBJ2-7; 9 bases fit TRBD2. Unmatched junction bases numbered 5, after V lost 1 base and J lost 4 bases. Germline-derived CDR1 and CDR2 are LGHNA and YNFKEQ. The CDR3 runs to 15 residues.

V usage is TRBV4-1 and J usage is TRBJ2-3, with 14 positions matching TRBD2. Per germline, CDR1 MGHRA and CDR2 YSYEKL. The CDR3 totals 17 residues. The ends lost 2 bases at V and 1 base at J; junction bases unmatched: 2. CDR3 residues: CASSQPGLAGGTDTQYF. Here the CDR3 DNA reads TGCGCCAGCAGCCAACCGGGACTAGCGGGAGGCACAGATACGCAGTATTTT.

V usage is TRBV29-1 and J usage is TRBJ2-7; a weak D match, TRBD1 (5 bases). V shed 0 bases and J shed 3 bases, with 9 bases lying between them. From germline, CDR1 is SQVTM and CDR2 ANQGSEA. CDR3 length: 13 amino acids. CDR3 DNA: TGCAGCGTTGAAGAATCGCAGGGCTACGAGCAGTACTTC. Protein product: CSVEESQGYEQYF.

The chain recombines TRBV5-6 with TRBJ2-3; D not certain. This CDR3 contains 18 residues. Germline CDR1 is SGHDT and CDR2 is YYEEEE. Trimming removed 4 bases from V and 2 bases from J, with 23 bases in between. The DNA of the CDR3 is TGTGCCAGCAGCCTGATATCAATTGTAGCTTCACTCACAGATACGCAGTATTTT. Translation gives CASSLISIVASLTDTQYF.

This chain uses TRBV2 with TRBJ2-7; D is possibly TRBD2 (5 bases). Trimming cost V 8 bases and J 6 bases, with 11 bases left between them. Per the germline V gene, CDR1 is SNHLY and CDR2 is FYNNEI. The CDR3 runs to 11 residues. The CDR3 DNA follows: TGTGCCAGCTCTCTAGCTTCCGAGCAGTACGTC. It is translated as CASSLASEQYV.

The chain couples TRBV19 to TRBJ2-1, with TRBD2 matching over 13 bases. The CDR3 has 16 residues. Per the germline V gene, CDR1 is LNHDA and CDR2 is SQIVND (reference sequence). The junction had 7 bases not matched to a gene; V was cut back by 3 bases and J by 8 bases. Written as DNA, the CDR3 is TGTGCCAGTAGTATCATCCGGACTAGCGGGAGATATGAGCAGTTCTTC. Residues: CASSIIRTSGRYEQFF.

The V gene is TRBV6-5, the J gene TRBJ2-7; 8 positions match TRBD2. The CDR3 sequence is 14 residues long. Germline values: CDR1 MNHEY, CDR2 SVGAGI. V dropped 4 bases and J dropped 2; count of bases not matched to a gene: 4. CDR3 bases: TGTGCCAGCAGTTTTAGCGGGACGCCCTACGAGCAGTACTTC. This gives the protein CASSFSGTPYEQYF.

The chain employs TRBV27 and TRBJ1-1, with 8 nucleotides matching TRBD1. CDR3 size: 14 residues. The J segment lost 5 bases and the V segment lost 4 bases, leaving 6 bases of the junction unmatched. Germline V lookup: CDR1 MNHEY, CDR2 SMNVEV (reference sequence). CDR3 bases: TGTGCCAGCAGTTCTACAGGGGGAGAAACTGAAGCTTTCTTT. Translating it yields CASSSTGGETEAFF.

The genes are TRBV5-4 and TRBJ1-2; TRBD1 matches 10 bases. V gave up 7 bases and J gave up 5 bases; unmatched junction bases: 5. Germline V CDR1 and CDR2: SGHNT, YYREEE (reference sequence). The CDR3 is made up of 13 amino acids. CDR3 sequence: CASGQGVGYGYTF. CDR3 DNA sequence: TGTGCCAGCGGACAGGGGGTGGGGTATGGCTACACCTTC.

The chain is built from TRBV28 and TRBJ2-1; TRBD1 matches at 11 bases. The V and J ends lost 3 bases and 4 bases, in that order; junction bases with no gene match: 2. This CDR3 has 15 residues. Germline V gene data show CDR1 as MDHEN and CDR2 as SYDVKM. The chain's CDR3 is CASSLGQGEYNEQFF. In DNA, the CDR3 is TGTGCCAGCAGTTTGGGACAGGGGGAGTACAATGAGCAGTTCTTC.

V and J are TRBV25-1 and TRBJ1-4; 7 bases are shared with TRBD1. J gave up 3 bases and V 4 bases, and 2 bases lay outside the gene matches. Germline V lookup: CDR1 MGHDK, CDR2 SYGVNS. CDR3 size: 14 residues. The DNA for the CDR3 is TGTGCCAGCAGTGGGGACAGTCCTAATGAAAAACTGTTTTTT. Protein: CASSGDSPNEKLFF.

The rearrangement links TRBV18 to TRBJ2-1; TRBD2 matches 8 bases. The length of the CDR3 is 15 residues. The germline V gene has CDR1 KGHSH and CDR2 LQKENI. With V trimmed by 1 base and J by 8 bases, 7 bases remained unmatched. The CDR3 DNA follows: TGTGCCAGCTCACCACGGGGCGGGAGGCGGGATGAGCAGTTCTTC. Encoded protein: CASSPRGGRRDEQFF.

V is TRBV27 and J is TRBJ1-5; 7 positions agree with TRBD1. Per the germline V gene, CDR1 is MNHEY and CDR2 is SMNVEV (reference sequence). There are 14 residues in the CDR3. J lost 0 bases, V lost 8 bases, and 4 bases had no gene match. DNA for the CDR3: TGTGCCAGCCGGGACAGTTCTAGCAATCAGCCCCAGCATTTT. It yields the protein CASRDSSSNQPQHF.

The DNA of the CDR3 is TGTGCCAGTAGTATAGCGGGAGGGAGCACAGATACGCAGTATTTT. Translation gives CASSIAGGSTDTQYF. V is TRBV19 and J is TRBJ2-3; 8 bases agree with TRBD2. Germline CDR1 reads LNHDA; CDR2 reads SQIVND (reference sequence). The junction had 0 bases not matched to a gene; V was cut back by 1 base and J by 0 bases. The CDR3 consists of 15 residues.

The chain recombines TRBV2 with TRBJ1-3; possibly TRBD1 for D (5 bases). Germline V gives CDR1 SNHLY, CDR2 FYNNEI. This CDR3 contains 13 residues. The V gene lost 6 bases and the J gene lost 3 bases, with 9 bases spanning the gap. In nucleotides, the CDR3 is TGTGCCAGCAGCGGGACTCTTGGAAACACCATATATTTT. It encodes CASSGTLGNTIYF. The variable domain in full, completed from reference TRBV2 and TRBJ1-3, reads EPEVTQTPSHQVTQMGQEVILRCVPISNHLYFYWYRQILGQKVEFLVSFYNNEISEKSEIFDDQFSVERPDGSNFTLKIRSTKLEDSAMYFCASSGTLGNTIYFGEGSWLTVV.

This clone was picked up a small number of times. The gene calls are TRBV29-1 and TRBJ1-1; 10 bases match TRBD1. V dropped 7 bases and J dropped 5; count of bases not matched to a gene: 7. The CDR3 length is 13 residues. Germline V gives CDR1 SQVTM, CDR2 ANQGSEA. The CDR3 DNA is TGCAGCGGGGACAGGGGAGGTCGGACTGAAGCTTTCTTT. Amino acid sequence: CSGDRGGRTEAFF. Based on the CDR3 plus reference TRBV29-1 and TRBJ1-1, the full variable domain is SAVISQKPSRDICQRGTSLTIQCQVDSQVTMMFWYRQQPGQSLTLIATANQGSEATYESGFVIDKFPISRPNLTFSTLTVSNMSPEDSSIYLCSGDRGGRTEAFFGQGTRLTVV.

This sequence joins TRBV6-5 and TRBJ1-1, with 7 bases fitting TRBD1. Germline assignment: CDR1 MNHEY and CDR2 SVGAGI. This CDR3 contains 12 residues. V was clipped by 6 bases and J by 11 bases; unmatched bases: 9. DNA of the CDR3: TGTGCCAGCAGGCTACAGGGGTATACGGCTTTCTTT. It codes for CASRLQGYTAFF.

CDR3 sequence reads: CASSLEDVGADTQYF. The CDR3 region has the DNA TGTGCCAGCAGCTTGGAAGACGTCGGGGCAGATACGCAGTATTTT. The chain recombines TRBV6-1 with TRBJ2-3, with a possible D match to TRBD2 (5 bases). Deletions cut 6 bases from V and 4 bases from J, with 17 bases between. The CDR3 contains 15 residues. Looked up from germline, CDR1 is MNHNS and CDR2 is SASEGT.

The V and J genes are TRBV29-1 and TRBJ2-7, with 11 bases identical to TRBD2. The CDR3 is 18 residues long. Germline assignment: CDR1 SQVTM and CDR2 ANQGSEA. As DNA, the CDR3 is TGCGCGAGGCGGGGGACTAGCGGAGCCGTCTTATGGAATATGGAGCAGTACTTC. Translated, it gives CARRGTSGAVLWNMEQYF.

The CDR3 loop is CASSPVSSTDTQYF. The CDR3 nucleotides read TGTGCCAGCAGCCCAGTCTCAAGCACAGATACGCAGTATTTT. The rearrangement joins TRBV13 to TRBJ2-3; D is undetermined. Germline-derived CDR1 and CDR2 are PRHDT and FYEKMQ (reference sequence). The CDR3 covers 14 residues. V was cut by 5 bases and J by 0 bases, with 9 bases left in between.

This chain links TRBV4-2 with TRBJ2-7; TRBD2 matches at 13 bases. CDR1 is LGHNA, CDR2 YNFKEQ, per germline. V gave up 0 bases and J gave up 3 bases; unmatched junction bases: 5. This CDR3 is 17 amino acids long. The CDR3 protein is CASSQDLGTSGVYEQYF. The CDR3 DNA sequence: TGTGCCAGCAGCCAAGATCTCGGGACTAGCGGGGTCTACGAGCAGTACTTC.

This clone was detected a few times. This chain joins TRBV7-9 and TRBJ2-7; 10 positions agree with TRBD1. J was trimmed by 5 bases and V by 1 base; bases with no gene match: 5. CDR1 is SEHNR, CDR2 FQNEAQ, per germline (reference sequence). This CDR3 contains 15 residues. CDR3 coding DNA: TGTGCCAGCAGCTTAGTGAGGGACAGGGGTCACGAGCAGTACTTC. This translates into CASSLVRDRGHEQYF.

This clone appeared a few times. This chain uses TRBV5-1 with TRBJ2-1; no clear D. Germline V gives CDR1 SGHRS, CDR2 YFSETQ. Trimming pared 0 bases from V and 5 bases from J, leaving 6 bases between. This CDR3 is built from 13 residues. The DNA for the CDR3 is TGCGCCAGCAGCTTGGATGTTAACAATGAGCAGTTCTTC. This translates into CASSLDVNNEQFF.

In regard to this clone: Other nucleotide sequences from this sample produce the same CDR3. V gene TRBV9 combines with J gene TRBJ2-7; 7 bases agree with TRBD2. The CDR3 totals 15 residues. Germline V gene data show CDR1 as SGDLS and CDR2 as YYNGEE. Trimming removed 0 bases from V and 2 bases from J; junction bases left unmatched: 5. CDR3 in DNA: TGTGCCAGCAGCGTAGGGACGAGCGGGACCTACGAGCAGTACTTC. This sequence encodes CASSVGTSGTYEQYF.